Below, 16 T cell receptor beta chains from the same sample are listed, as sequenced in a study of identical twins. TCRdb independently ran MiXCR on the 5' RACE reads; one entry per CDR3 protein. The sample lists about 530,000 distinct CDR3 sequences, nearly 15% seen once, with 0.44% in the top ten. This same sample was also part of a study on yellow fever vaccine responses in identical twins.

Sequenced material: CD4+ T cells sorted from blood. The receptors derive from a woman under 30 in good health.

The V call is TRBV18, the J call TRBJ2-1; no clear D gene. This CDR3 region has 16 residues. Germline-derived CDR1 and CDR2 are KGHSH and LQKENI. V lost 3 bases to trimming and J lost 8 bases, with 20 bases between them. The CDR3, as DNA: TGTGCCAGCTCACCGGCGGCTTCCTCGGTAGCCTATGAGCAGTTCTTC. Its protein product is CASSPAASSVAYEQFF.

The table lists this clonotype with a few counts. The chain links TRBV6-5 to TRBJ1-2, with 7 bases fitting TRBD1. Germline-derived CDR1 and CDR2 are MNHEY and SVGAGI. The ends lost 2 bases at V and 0 bases at J; junction bases unmatched: 3. The CDR3 has 15 residues. In DNA form, the CDR3 reads TGTGCCAGCAGTTACACGGACAGGACTAACTATGGCTACACCTTC. This codes for CASSYTDRTNYGYTF.

The chain uses TRBV27 and TRBJ2-7; 11 nucleotides line up with TRBD1. V was pared by 7 bases and J by 1 base, with 6 bases of the junction left unmatched. CDR3 length: 15 residues. The germline CDR1 and CDR2 sequences are MNHEY and SMNVEV (reference sequence). The CDR3 loop reads CASTKGTGGSYEQYF. CDR3 bases: TGTGCCAGCACCAAGGGGACAGGGGGTTCCTACGAGCAGTACTTC.

The chain employs TRBV4-1 and TRBJ1-4; TRBD1 matches 7 bases. The CDR3 totals 14 residues. J was trimmed by 8 bases and V by 4 bases; bases with no gene match: 7. Germline CDR1 MGHRA, CDR2 YSYEKL. CDR3 in DNA: TGCGCCAGCAGCCCGACAGGGATCTACGAAAAACTGTTTTTT. Translated: CASSPTGIYEKLFF.

This clonotype was counted a few times. The J gene is TRBJ2-5, the V gene TRBV12-3 or TRBV12-4; 7 bases are a match to TRBD1. The CDR3 extends over 15 amino acids. The J segment lost 2 bases and the V segment lost 4 bases, leaving 7 bases of the junction unmatched. DNA for the CDR3: TGTGCCAGCAGTTCGTCGGACAGGACTCAAGAGACCCAGTACTTC. Protein sequence: CASSSSDRTQETQYF.

In this sample, this clonotype turned up a few times. This chain links TRBV28 with TRBJ2-3; D call uncertain. Trimming took 10 bases from V and 4 from J, leaving 12 bases between them. The CDR3 totals 12 residues. From germline, CDR1 is MDHEN and CDR2 SYDVKM. The CDR3 DNA sequence: TGTGCCACCAGGTTCGGGTCAGATACGCAGTATTTT. Amino acid sequence: CATRFGSDTQYF.

The rearrangement uses TRBV27 and TRBJ2-1; 12 nucleotides agree with TRBD2. V trimming: 7 bases; J trimming: 15 bases; junction bases outside the gene matches: 19. Germline V CDR1 and CDR2: MNHEY, SMNVEV (reference sequence). The CDR3 is made up of 16 amino acids. This CDR3 reads CASMPRLAGVGLEGFF. Written as DNA, the CDR3 is TGTGCCAGCATGCCCAGACTAGCGGGAGTTGGGTTGGAGGGGTTCTTC.

The rearrangement uses TRBV3-1 and TRBJ1-2; TRBD1 agrees at 12 bases. CDR1 is LGHDT, CDR2 YNNKEL, per germline (reference sequence). Trimming at V came to 4 bases and at J to 4 bases, leaving 7 bases not matched to a gene. The CDR3 totals 16 residues. The CDR3 is CASSRTPGQGAYGYTF. For the CDR3, the DNA is TGTGCCAGCAGCCGAACACCGGGACAGGGGGCCTATGGCTACACCTTC.

This sequence joins TRBV6-5 and TRBJ1-1; TRBD1 aligns across 7 bases. With V trimmed by 0 bases and J by 5 bases, 6 bases remained unmatched. CDR1 and CDR2 from the germline V gene are MNHEY and SVGAGI. There are 15 residues in the CDR3. CDR3 DNA sequence: TGTGCCAGCAGTTACTCAACAGGGGCGCGGACTGAAGCTTTCTTT. Amino acid sequence: CASSYSTGARTEAFF.

This clonotype was counted only a few times. The rearrangement links TRBV12-3 or TRBV12-4 to TRBJ2-1; 15 bases align to TRBD2. The V gene end was trimmed by 1 base and the J gene end by 7 bases; junction bases not matched to a gene: 5. The CDR3 covers 17 residues. The CDR3 loop reads CASSLGPGTSGGNEQFF. CDR3 DNA: TGTGCCAGCAGTTTAGGCCCGGGGACTAGCGGGGGGAATGAGCAGTTCTTC.

This clonotype has a handful of counts. The rearrangement links TRBV2 to TRBJ1-4; tentatively, D is TRBD1 (5 bases). From germline, CDR1 is SNHLY and CDR2 FYNNEI. Trimming removed 8 bases from V and 3 bases from J, with 16 bases in between. This CDR3 has 15 residues. Here the CDR3 DNA reads TGTGCCAGCGCCCAGACCGGGGCAGCTAATGAAAAACTGTTTTTT. This codes for CASAQTGAANEKLFF.

The rearrangement joins TRBV28 to TRBJ2-1, with 9 bases aligning to TRBD2. V dropped 3 bases and J dropped 8; count of bases not matched to a gene: 14. There are 17 residues in the CDR3. The germline V gene has CDR1 MDHEN and CDR2 SYDVKM. This chain's CDR3 is CASSFSIGGGAVDEQFF. The CDR3 DNA sequence: TGTGCCAGCAGTTTTTCAATTGGCGGGGGGGCCGTTGATGAGCAGTTCTTC.

In this sample, this clonotype turned up a few times. V and J are TRBV5-1 and TRBJ1-1; TRBD1 agrees at 7 bases. The CDR3 spans 14 residues. With V trimmed by 2 bases and J by 5 bases, 6 bases remained unmatched. The germline CDR1 and CDR2 sequences are SGHRS and YFSETQ. Here the CDR3 DNA reads TGCGCCAGCAGCTTAACAGGGGAAGGGACTGAAGCTTTCTTT. It specifies CASSLTGEGTEAFF.

In this sample, this clonotype turned up a few times. The J gene is TRBJ1-2, the V gene TRBV12-3 or TRBV12-4; D unresolved. The CDR3 extends over 16 amino acids. V dropped 3 bases and J dropped 2 bases, with 16 bases sitting between them. The CDR3 nucleotides read TGTGCCAGCAGTTTCGGGCACCAACACTTCAACTATGGCTACACCTTC. It is translated as CASSFGHQHFNYGYTF.

This clonotype was recorded at least ten times. This chain links TRBV12-3 or TRBV12-4 with TRBJ2-5, with TRBD2 matching 7 bases. This CDR3 is 11 amino acids long. Losses at the gene ends were 11 bases for V and 4 bases for J; bases not matched to a gene: 4. This CDR3 is CASGEGETQYF. For the CDR3, the DNA is TGTGCCTCCGGGGAGGGAGAGACCCAGTACTTC.

The V and J genes are TRBV24-1 and TRBJ2-3; D is possibly TRBD2 (6 bases). The germline gives CDR1 KGHDR, CDR2 SFDVKD. V lost 9 bases, J lost 6 bases, and 12 bases lay in between. This CDR3 contains 12 residues. The CDR3 is CATCGVLDTQYF. In DNA form, the CDR3 reads TGTGCCACCTGCGGGGTGTTGGATACGCAGTATTTT.